This TCR beta chain originates from a study of OX40 agonist ivuxolimab in advanced cancers. Study-wide background: Patients assigned to dose escalation were diagnosed with hepatocellular carcinoma, melanoma, renal cell or head and neck cancer.

There are 19 residues in the CDR3. CDR1 SEHNR and CDR2 FQNEAQ come from the germline V gene (reference sequence). Trimming removed 5 bases from V and 4 bases from J; junction bases left unmatched: 15. Autoimmune disease history or systemic immunosuppression barred patients. Details on this clone: Antigen: not known.

Data came from immunoSEQ multiplex PCR; TCRdb stores just in-frame clones and leaves some out. The data show tens of thousands of clones, approximately 87% seen once. Study-wide points: On average, CD8+ T cells had more expanded clones than CD4+. Some of the nonresponding patients also showed low levels of normalized T-cell clonal expansion.

The receptor's source is an adult with an advanced solid tumor such as melanoma, head and neck, liver or kidney cancer. V and J are TRBV7-9 and TRBJ2-7; 15 nucleotides line up with TRBD2. The sample here was CD4+ or CD8+ T cells sorted from blood, taken in a trial of the OX40 agonist ivuxolimab. CDR3: CASSPRTPGLAGGIYEQYF. CDR3 sequence (DNA): TGTGCCAGCAGCCCAAGAACCCCGGGACTAGCGGGAGGAATTTACGAGCAGTACTTC.